This TCR beta chain was captured in a study of CD8 T cells in ankylosing spondylitis (dated by TCRdb to between 2016 and 2019). For context, the study as a whole: T cell receptor beta repertoires were profiled in healthy donors and ankylosing spondylitis patients so that disease-linked TCR variants could be found. The full study cohort comprised roughly 24 ankylosing spondylitis patients and 85 to 120 healthy donors. Peripheral blood samples were taken, and synovial fluid was additionally collected from ankylosing spondylitis patients. Here is what the overall study found, with its caveats: Significant enrichment of the disease-linked clones was reported in matched synovial fluid samples from ankylosing spondylitis patients. Blood from ankylosing spondylitis patients appeared to be characterized by a TCR beta motif made up of several highly homologous amino acid variants. Some motif variants were previously reported in synovial fluid and blood of reactive arthritis patients, suggesting common disease-initiation mechanisms. A CD8+ phenotype was shown by the disease-linked clones, which were found at relatively low frequencies in peripheral blood.

The run used an Illumina HiSeq 2500. Quantitative 5'-RACE with molecular barcodes was the method used to prepare the TCR beta libraries. The paper's processing steps were these. To identify disease-linked TCR variants, a new computational method was used, one built on a probabilistic model of VDJ rearrangement. The public reads were reprocessed in TCRdb via fastp at Q25 and MiXCR, keeping in-frame beta chains. CDR3 protein sequences are deduplicated, and each keeps its most common genes and DNA. The V and J calls and clone size come from TCRdb's table, not from the authors' own analysis. Present in this sample are 200,000 to 250,000 distinct CDR3 sequences, roughly 24% of which were seen just once. The ten most abundant clones make up about 6.9% of the sample. Via the germline V gene, CDR1 is MNHEY and CDR2 SVGAGI. The CDR3 sequence holds 12 residues, the cysteine and phenylalanine included. Kept here is only the CDR3 DNA, which spans 36 bases and is read in frame from base 1. V and J lose 6 bases and 4 bases, and a span of 9 bases separates them.

This clonotype was counted ten times or more. No cognate antigen has been identified for it. One base away there is no much larger clone; base qualities are not given. The sequenced sample consisted of blood, either unsorted or a sorted T cell fraction (not recorded which). The TCR was taken from a male donor with ankylosing spondylitis or in good health (not recorded which). The chain is made from TRBV6-5 and TRBJ1-2; the D gene cannot be resolved reliably. The CDR3 reads CASRSRGYGYTF. Here is the DNA: TGTGCCAGCAGGTCCCGGGGCTATGGCTACACCTTC.